The 9 T cell receptor beta chains listed next were all sequenced from one sample in a study of blood T cell repertoires in COVID-19. The table came from immunoSEQ multiplex PCR; TCRdb's copy has only in-frame clones and leaves some out. Of about 230,000 clones in the sample, around 83% were seen once. Input material: peripheral blood. All receptors come from a man aged 35 to 55 with active or convalescent COVID-19.

This rearrangement joins TRBV30 to TRBJ1-6; D unclear. The germline V gene encodes CDR1 GTSNPN and CDR2 SVGIG (reference sequence). V was trimmed by 2 bases and J by 5 bases, leaving 10 bases between them. There are 14 residues in the CDR3. The CDR3 protein is CAWSNGVNNSPLHF. The CDR3 bases are TGTGCCTGGAGTAACGGGGTTAATAATTCACCCCTCCACTTT.

The chain carries TRBV29-1 and TRBJ1-3; tentative D call: TRBD1 (5 bases). The V end was cut by 0 bases, the J end by 0 bases, with 21 bases between. This CDR3 comprises 19 residues. The germline CDR1 and CDR2 sequences are SQVTM and ANQGSEA. CDR3 amino acids: CSVEDGGAGRESSGNTIYF. Here the CDR3 DNA reads TGCAGCGTTGAAGATGGAGGCGCAGGGAGGGAGAGCTCTGGAAACACCATATATTTT.

This chain links TRBV30 with TRBJ1-5; 8 bases match TRBD1. Germline V lookup: CDR1 GTSNPN, CDR2 SVGIG (reference sequence). CDR3 size: 14 residues. J was trimmed by 6 bases and V by 2 bases; bases with no gene match: 6. The CDR3 nucleotides read TGTGCCTGGAGTCCAACAGGGGGAGGTCAGCCCCAGCATTTT. Translated, it gives CAWSPTGGGQPQHF. The variable domain in full, with the rest retrieved from reference TRBV30 and TRBJ1-5, is SQTIHQWPATLVQPVGSPLSLECTVEGTSNPNLYWYRQAAGRGLQLLFYSVGIGQISSEVPQNLSASRPQDRQFILSSKKLLLSDSGFYLCAWSPTGGGQPQHFGDGTRLSIL.

The chain couples TRBV6-6 to TRBJ1-5; D is undetermined. Trimming took 2 bases from V and 3 from J, leaving 11 bases between them. The germline V gene has CDR1 MNHNY and CDR2 SVGAGI (reference sequence). The length of the CDR3 is 15 residues. DNA for the CDR3: TGTGCCAGCAGTTACAACAGTGGAATCAATCAGCCCCAGCATTTT. Translation gives CASSYNSGINQPQHF.

This chain joins TRBV29-1 and TRBJ1-3; D is uncertain. Germline V gene sequence: CDR1 SQVTM, CDR2 ANQGSEA. Trimming cost V 4 bases and J 2 bases, with 12 bases left between them. CDR3 length: 14 residues. The CDR3 sequence is CSVVTGSTGNTIYF. CDR3 nucleotide sequence: TGCAGCGTTGTAACCGGGAGTACTGGAAACACCATATATTTT.

This sequence joins TRBV19 and TRBJ1-1; TRBD1 is a possible D gene (6 bases). V was cut by 1 base and J by 1 base, with 10 bases left in between. The CDR3 sequence is 15 residues long. The V gene's germline CDR1 is LNHDA and CDR2 SQIVND (reference sequence). CDR3 sequence: CASSIAGRGNTEAFF. The DNA of the CDR3 is TGTGCCAGTAGTATAGCTGGCAGGGGGAACACTGAAGCTTTCTTT. The variable domain in full, completed from reference TRBV19 and TRBJ1-1, reads DGGITQSPKYLFRKEGQNVTLSCEQNLNHDAMYWYRQDPGQGLRLIYYSQIVNDFQKGDIAEGYSVSREKKESFPLTVTSAQKNPTAFYLCASSIAGRGNTEAFFGQGTRLTVV.

The V and J genes are TRBV10-1 and TRBJ1-1, with 7 bases matching TRBD1. V shed 8 bases, J shed 3 bases, and the junction held 6 bases outside the gene matches. The CDR3 has 13 residues. CDR1 and CDR2 from the germline V gene are WNHNN and SYGVQD (reference sequence). The CDR3 DNA follows: TGCGCCAGCGGTAATCAGGGGGACACTGAAGCTTTCTTT. This sequence encodes CASGNQGDTEAFF.

The chain joins TRBV5-1 to TRBJ2-5, with TRBD1 matching over 8 bases. The CDR3 extends over 15 amino acids. In germline, CDR1 is SGHRS, CDR2 YFSETQ. After removal of 0 bases from V and 4 bases from J, the junction contained 5 bases not matched to a gene. The CDR3 DNA follows: TGCGCCAGCAGCTTGGCCGCAGGGGGCGTAGAGACCCAGTACTTC. Translating gives CASSLAAGGVETQYF.

This clone has only a few counts. This sequence joins TRBV19 and TRBJ2-2, with 9 bases fitting TRBD2. The length of the CDR3 is 16 residues. J was trimmed by 6 bases and V by 6 bases; bases with no gene match: 11. CDR1 and CDR2 from the germline V gene are LNHDA and SQIVND (reference sequence). CDR3 nucleotides: TGTGCCAGTAGAAGTGGCGCAGGACTAGCGTCCGGGGAGCTGTTTTTT. It yields the protein CASRSGAGLASGELFF.